This entry concerns a single T cell receptor (beta chain). The target antigen is unknown. Study donors comprised healthy, HIV-negative adults devoid of recent acute infection or vaccination. Both subsets, CD45RA+ naive and CD45RA-negative memory, were split from the CD4+ cells. CDR1 SGHRS and CDR2 YFSETQ come from the germline V gene. V lost 3 bases and J 0 bases, leaving 6 bases between the germline ends. CDR3 length: 13 amino acids. The record originates from a study of shared clonotypes between healthy human individuals. Study findings and constraints: Sharing across a few donors was seen in roughly 5.2% of naive CD4 clonotypes.

As originally analysed: ImmunoSEQ supplied junction-only sequences lacking quality scores, so filtering was different. This table comes from immunoSEQ multiplex PCR, and its TCRdb copy is limited to in-frame clones, with some not included. V and J calls and clone size are those listed in that table; D and trimming were worked out from the DNA. Of some 2 million clones in the sample, about 95% were seen once. The TCR comes from a man younger than 35 in good health. The rearrangement uses TRBV5-1 and TRBJ2-5; no clear D. Sequenced sample: naive CD4+ T cells sorted from blood. The subset was: CD45RA+ positively selected. The CDR3 loop is CASSSRYQETQYF. The CDR3 nucleotides are TGCGCCAGCAGCTCTAGGTACCAAGAGACCCAGTACTTC.